This T cell receptor beta chain was sequenced in a study of blood T cell repertoires in COVID-19. In the study overall: PBMCs, B-cell-depleted T cells, or T cells provided the cDNA or gDNA that made up the material.

Original handling: Estimation of nucleated cell counts was performed using reference gene primer amplification. Profiled with immunoSEQ multiplex PCR; TCRdb holds only in-frame clones, not every one. That table is the source of V, J and clone size, and D and trimming were worked out from the DNA. The sample contains roughly 200,000 clones, roughly 84% of which appear only once. The V gene end was trimmed by 6 bases and the J gene end by 6 bases; junction bases not matched to a gene: 4. CDR3 length: 13 residues. Germline loops: CDR1 MNHEY, CDR2 SVGAGI. This sequence originates from a woman under 40 who had been exposed to COVID-19. The rearrangement links TRBV6-5 to TRBJ1-4; 7 nucleotides match TRBD1. The sample taken for sequencing was PBMCs or T cells enriched from blood (not recorded which). The CDR3: CASSRQGDEKLFF. The CDR3 bases are TGTGCCAGCAGCCGACAGGGCGATGAAAAACTGTTTTTT.